This is a list of T cell receptor beta chains from one sample in a study of blood T cell repertoires in COVID-19. Using immunoSEQ multiplex PCR, the repertoire was profiled, and TCRdb retains in-frame clones only, with some absent. The sample has 250,000 to 350,000 clones; under 90% are singletons. Sample: PBMCs or T cells enriched from blood (not recorded which). The receptor source for this set is a woman aged 50 to 60 who had been exposed to COVID-19. Each CDR3 is given with its conserved first and last residue. The D gene is left open where the match is weak. Size is stated for part of the rows, as once, few or many counts, or as a class when the clone is expanded.

.	TRBV11-3	TRBJ2-2	.	CASSPGFANTGELFF	TGTGCCAGCAGCCCGGGTTTCGCGAACACCGGGGAGCTGTTTTTT
.	TRBV7-8	TRBJ1-1	.	CASSLARRRATEAFF	TGTGCCAGCAGCTTAGCGCGCCGCCGAGCCACTGAAGCTTTCTTT
.	TRBV7-2	TRBJ1-1	.	CASSLVISGSAEAFF	TGTGCCAGCAGCTTAGTGATTTCGGGGTCCGCTGAAGCTTTCTTT
.	TRBV18	TRBJ1-1	.	CASSFNAGELTEAFF	TGTGCCAGCTCCTTCAATGCGGGGGAACTCACTGAAGCTTTCTTT
.	TRBV14	TRBJ2-7	.	CASSHVLRGYEQYF	TGTGCCAGCAGCCACGTCCTAAGGGGTTACGAGCAGTACTTC
.	TRBV18	TRBJ2-7	.	CASSTDRLYEQYF	TGTGCCAGCTCAACAGACAGACTCTACGAGCAGTACTTC
TRBD1	TRBV12-3/TRBV12-4	TRBJ2-5	.	CASRDRTGETQYF	TGTGCCAGCAGAGATCGGACAGGAGAGACCCAGTACTTC
TRBD2	TRBV5-1	TRBJ2-4	.	CASSPTSGVSIQYF	TGCGCCAGCAGTCCAACTAGCGGGGTTAGCATTCAGTACTTC
.	TRBV10-3	TRBJ2-3	.	CATRGTVADTQYF	TGTGCCACGCGGGGTACCGTAGCAGATACGCAGTATTTT
.	TRBV18	TRBJ2-2	.	CASSTDSYLLPGELFF	TGTGCCAGCTCGACAGACAGTTATTTGCTTCCCGGGGAGCTGTTTTTT
.	TRBV10-2	TRBJ2-7	.	CATAGPPLLGEQYF	TGCGCAACCGCAGGGCCCCCGCTACTGGGCGAGCAGTACTTC
.	TRBV15	TRBJ1-4	few	CATGRGLEKLFF	TGTGCCACCGGTAGGGGTCTTGAAAAACTGTTTTTT
.	TRBV21-1	TRBJ1-4	few	CASSKGPSRVREKLFF	TGTGCCAGCAGCAAAGGACCAAGCAGGGTGAGGGAAAAACTGTTTTTT
.	TRBV30	TRBJ1-5	few	CAWSRTASNQPQHF	TGTGCCTGGAGCCGTACCGCGAGCAATCAGCCCCAGCATTTT
TRBD1	TRBV6-5	TRBJ2-7	.	CASSPGQGNGKRQYF	TGTGCCAGCAGTCCAGGACAGGGGAACGGGAAAAGGCAGTACTTC
TRBD1	TRBV27	TRBJ1-6	.	CASSLYGQGDSYNSPLHF	TGTGCCAGCAGTTTATACGGACAGGGCGACTCCTATAATTCACCCCTCCACTTT
TRBD1	TRBV27	TRBJ2-1	few	CASSPAGQGAFYNEQFF	TGTGCCAGCAGTCCAGCCGGACAGGGGGCGTTTTACAATGAGCAGTTCTTC
.	TRBV6-5	TRBJ2-2	.	CASRREWGHTGELFF	TGTGCCAGCAGGCGGGAATGGGGTCACACCGGGGAGCTGTTTTTT
TRBD2	TRBV27	TRBJ2-7	.	CASGGLAGTAEQYF	TGTGCCAGCGGGGGACTAGCGGGGACCGCCGAGCAGTACTTC
.	TRBV10-1	TRBJ1-5	.	CASSESPGMDNQPQHF	TGCGCCAGCAGTGAGTCGCCAGGGATGGACAATCAGCCCCAGCATTTT
.	TRBV28	TRBJ1-2	.	CASSLQGSRGYTF	TGTGCCAGCAGTTTACAGGGTTCCCGGGGCTACACCTTC
TRBD1	TRBV6-6	TRBJ1-5	.	CASRTPQGAYNQPQHF	TGTGCCAGCAGGACTCCCCAGGGGGCTTACAATCAGCCCCAGCATTTT
.	TRBV7-9	TRBJ2-1	.	CASSKRPGHHNEQFF	TGTGCCAGCAGCAAGCGCCCGGGACACCACAATGAGCAGTTCTTC
.	TRBV5-5	TRBJ1-1	.	CASSLGGAPMNTEAFF	TGTGCCAGCAGCTTGGGTGGGGCCCCGATGAACACTGAAGCTTTCTTT
TRBD1	TRBV2	TRBJ2-7	.	CASRGGPGHTYEQYF	TGTGCCAGCAGAGGGGGCCCGGGACATACCTACGAGCAGTACTTC
TRBD1	TRBV28	TRBJ1-2	.	CATLTGARGYGYTF	TGTGCCACCTTGACAGGGGCGCGAGGCTATGGCTACACCTTC
TRBD1	TRBV7-8	TRBJ1-1	.	CASSPDRGYTEAFF	TGTGCCAGCAGCCCAGACAGGGGTTACACTGAAGCTTTCTTT
.	TRBV7-5	TRBJ1-1	once	CARSRRGVTEAFF	TGTGCCAGAAGCCGACGGGGGGTGACTGAAGCTTTCTTT
TRBD1	TRBV5-8	TRBJ2-7	.	CASSKTGWDEQYF	TGTGCCAGCAGCAAGACAGGGTGGGACGAGCAGTACTTC
TRBD1	TRBV5-1	TRBJ2-6	.	CASSLGTFWDRGNAGANVLTF	TGCGCCAGCAGCTTGGGTACTTTCTGGGACAGGGGTAATGCTGGGGCCAACGTCCTGACTTTC
.	TRBV12-3/TRBV12-4	TRBJ2-1	.	CASRKTSYNEQFF	TGTGCCAGCAGAAAGACTAGTTACAATGAGCAGTTCTTC
.	TRBV5-1	TRBJ2-1	.	CASSPRGGSSYNEQFF	TGCGCCAGCAGCCCAAGGGGAGGAAGCTCCTACAATGAGCAGTTCTTC
.	TRBV2	TRBJ2-1	.	CASTAQGRNEQFF	TGTGCCAGCACCGCACAGGGGAGGAATGAGCAGTTCTTC
TRBD1	TRBV4-1	TRBJ1-1	.	CASSQDVVSGTGGGRNTEAFF	TGCGCCAGCAGCCAAGATGTCGTATCTGGGACAGGGGGCGGAAGGAACACTGAAGCTTTCTTT
TRBD2	TRBV2	TRBJ2-7	.	CASSPGAGGYEQYF	TGTGCCAGCAGCCCAGGGGCGGGAGGCTACGAGCAGTACTTC
TRBD2	TRBV7-6	TRBJ2-3	.	CASSRLAGTSGSTQYF	TGTGCCAGCAGCCGATTGGCCGGGACTAGCGGGTCTACGCAGTATTTT
TRBD1	TRBV6-5	TRBJ1-1	.	CASSYSRQGGEAFF	TGTGCCAGCAGTTACTCCCGACAGGGTGGAGAAGCTTTCTTT
.	TRBV3-1/TRBV3-2	TRBJ2-4	.	CASSQLGGAGNIQYF	TGTGCCAGCAGCCAACTGGGGGGGGCAGGGAACATTCAGTACTTC
TRBD1	TRBV4-2	TRBJ1-2	.	CASSQDRAGGLGYTF	TGTGCCAGCAGCCAAGATAGGGCAGGGGGCTTGGGCTACACCTTC
.	TRBV5-1	TRBJ2-7	.	CASSLEGLTFYEQYF	TGCGCCAGCAGCTTGGAGGGACTCACCTTCTACGAGCAGTACTTC
TRBD1	TRBV30	TRBJ2-7	.	CAWSRTGGNEQYF	TGTGCCTGGTCCCGGACAGGGGGCAACGAGCAGTACTTC
.	TRBV5-1	TRBJ2-5	.	CASRPMGDFQETQYF	TGCGCCAGCAGACCGATGGGGGACTTCCAAGAGACCCAGTACTTC
TRBD1	TRBV7-9	TRBJ2-7	few	CASSGPDRVYEQYF	TGTGCCAGCAGCGGACCGGACAGGGTTTACGAGCAGTACTTC
TRBD1	TRBV15	TRBJ2-6	.	CATSRVLGTANSGANVLTF	TGTGCCACCAGCAGAGTGTTGGGGACAGCCAACTCTGGGGCCAACGTCCTGACTTTC
.	TRBV2	TRBJ2-1	.	CASSQGIWFF	TGTGCCAGCAGCCAGGGTATCTGGTTCTTC
TRBD2	TRBV27	TRBJ2-1	.	CASSLYSGAYLNEQFF	TGTGCCAGCAGTTTATATAGCGGGGCTTACTTAAATGAGCAGTTCTTC
.	TRBV3-1/TRBV3-2	TRBJ2-1	once	CASSHIRSSYNEQFF	TGTGCCAGCAGCCACATAAGGAGCTCCTACAATGAGCAGTTCTTC
.	TRBV2	TRBJ2-5	.	CASTQGENETQYF	TGTGCCAGCACGCAAGGGGAAAATGAGACCCAGTACTTC
TRBD2	TRBV28	TRBJ2-5	.	CASSLPAGGRGETQYF	TGTGCCAGCAGTTTACCCGCGGGGGGGAGGGGAGAGACCCAGTACTTC
.	TRBV5-1	TRBJ1-2	.	CASSLGNRDTYGYTF	TGCGCCAGCAGCTTGGGTAATCGGGACACCTATGGCTACACCTTC
TRBD1	TRBV5-1	TRBJ2-3	once	CASSLAGTAGDTDTQYF	TGCGCCAGCAGCTTGGCCGGGACAGCTGGGGACACAGATACGCAGTATTTT